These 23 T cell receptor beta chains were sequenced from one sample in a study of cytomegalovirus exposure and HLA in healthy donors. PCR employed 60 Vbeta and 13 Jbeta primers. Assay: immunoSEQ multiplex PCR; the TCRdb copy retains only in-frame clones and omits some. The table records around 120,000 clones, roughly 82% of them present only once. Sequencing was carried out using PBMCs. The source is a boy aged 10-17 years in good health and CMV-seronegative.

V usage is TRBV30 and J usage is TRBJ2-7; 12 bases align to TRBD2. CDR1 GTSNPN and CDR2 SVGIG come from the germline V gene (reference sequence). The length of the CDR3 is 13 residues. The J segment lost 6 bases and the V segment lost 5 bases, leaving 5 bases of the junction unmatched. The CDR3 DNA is TGTGCCTGGTCAGGACTAGCGGGGTTCGAGCAGTACTTC. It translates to CAWSGLAGFEQYF.

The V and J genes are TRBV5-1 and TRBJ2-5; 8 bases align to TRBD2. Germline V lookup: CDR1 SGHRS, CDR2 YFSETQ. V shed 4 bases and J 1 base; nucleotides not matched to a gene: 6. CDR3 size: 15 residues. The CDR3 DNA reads TGCGCCAGCAGCGGACCCGGGACTAGCCAAGAGACCCAGTACTTC. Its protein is CASSGPGTSQETQYF.

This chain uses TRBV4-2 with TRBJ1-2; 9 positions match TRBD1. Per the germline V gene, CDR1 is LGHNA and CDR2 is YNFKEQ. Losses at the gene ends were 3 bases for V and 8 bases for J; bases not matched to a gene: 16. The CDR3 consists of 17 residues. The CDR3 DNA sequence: TGTGCCAGCAGCCAGGGGACAGGGAGCTCGCTTTCCTCCGGCTACACCTTC. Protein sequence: CASSQGTGSSLSSGYTF.

The CDR3 is CASSARGQYGYTF. For the CDR3, the DNA is TGTGCCAGCAGTGCCAGGGGGCAGTATGGCTACACCTTC. The chain employs TRBV27 and TRBJ1-2; 8 nucleotides agree with TRBD1. The CDR3 extends over 13 amino acids. Trimming removed 5 bases from V and 5 bases from J; junction bases left unmatched: 4. The germline CDR1 and CDR2 sequences are MNHEY and SMNVEV (reference sequence).

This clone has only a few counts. The CDR3 DNA reads TGCGCCAGCAGACCGACTAGCGGGAGCCCCTCCGATACGCAGTATTTT. It encodes CASRPTSGSPSDTQYF. The chain combines TRBV5-1 with TRBJ2-3; 12 positions match TRBD2. CDR3 length: 16 amino acids. Germline CDR1 SGHRS, CDR2 YFSETQ. V shed 5 bases and J 6 bases; nucleotides not matched to a gene: 10.

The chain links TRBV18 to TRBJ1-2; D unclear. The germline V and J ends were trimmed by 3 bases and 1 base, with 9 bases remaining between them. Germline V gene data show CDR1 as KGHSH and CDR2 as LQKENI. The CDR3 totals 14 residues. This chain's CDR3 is CASSPAQLNYGYTF. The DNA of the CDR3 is TGTGCCAGCTCACCCGCTCAACTTAACTATGGCTACACCTTC.

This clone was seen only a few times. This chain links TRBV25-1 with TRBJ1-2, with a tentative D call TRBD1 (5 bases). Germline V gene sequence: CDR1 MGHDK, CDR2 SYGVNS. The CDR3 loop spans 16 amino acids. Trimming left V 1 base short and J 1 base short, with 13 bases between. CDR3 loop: CASSESLRQLNYGYTF. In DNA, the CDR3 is TGTGCCAGCAGTGAATCATTGAGACAGCTTAACTATGGCTACACCTTC.

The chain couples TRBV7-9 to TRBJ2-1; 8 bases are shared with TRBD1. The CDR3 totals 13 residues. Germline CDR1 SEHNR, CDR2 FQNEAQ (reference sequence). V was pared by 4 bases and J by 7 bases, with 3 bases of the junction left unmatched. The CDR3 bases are TGTGCCAGCAGCTGGACAGGGTTGAATGAGCAGTTCTTC. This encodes CASSWTGLNEQFF.

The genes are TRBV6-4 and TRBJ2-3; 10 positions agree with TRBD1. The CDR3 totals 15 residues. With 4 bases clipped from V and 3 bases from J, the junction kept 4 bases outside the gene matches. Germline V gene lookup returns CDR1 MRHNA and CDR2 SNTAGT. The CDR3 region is CASSVTGQGTDTQYF. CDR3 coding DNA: TGTGCCAGCAGTGTAACGGGACAGGGGACAGATACGCAGTATTTT.

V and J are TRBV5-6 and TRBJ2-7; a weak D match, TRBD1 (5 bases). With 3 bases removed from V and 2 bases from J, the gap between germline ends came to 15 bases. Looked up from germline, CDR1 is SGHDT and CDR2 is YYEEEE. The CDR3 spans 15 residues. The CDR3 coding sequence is TGTGCCAGCAGCTGGGCCCGCGACAGAACCTACGAGCAGTACTTC. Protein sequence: CASSWARDRTYEQYF.

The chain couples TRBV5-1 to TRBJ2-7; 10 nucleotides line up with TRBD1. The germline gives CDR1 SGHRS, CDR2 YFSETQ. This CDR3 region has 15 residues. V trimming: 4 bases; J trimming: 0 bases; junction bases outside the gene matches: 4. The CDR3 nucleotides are TGCGCCAGCAGCGTGGGACAGGGGTACTCCTACGAGCAGTACTTC. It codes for CASSVGQGYSYEQYF.

CDR3 in amino acids: CASRRDRAVGEQYF. The CDR3 bases are TGTGCCAGCAGACGGGACAGGGCTGTAGGGGAGCAGTACTTC. The chain has TRBV5-4 and TRBJ2-7; TRBD1 matches at 9 bases. The CDR3 loop spans 14 amino acids. Trimming cost V 5 bases and J 7 bases; bases outside gene matches: 10. CDR1 and CDR2 (germline): SGHNT, YYREEE (reference sequence).

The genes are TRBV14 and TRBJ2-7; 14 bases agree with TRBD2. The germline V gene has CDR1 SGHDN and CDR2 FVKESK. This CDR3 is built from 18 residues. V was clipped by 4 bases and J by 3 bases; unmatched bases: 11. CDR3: CASSPGTSGRGPGYEQYF. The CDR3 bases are TGTGCCAGCAGCCCCGGGACTAGCGGGAGAGGTCCCGGCTACGAGCAGTACTTC.

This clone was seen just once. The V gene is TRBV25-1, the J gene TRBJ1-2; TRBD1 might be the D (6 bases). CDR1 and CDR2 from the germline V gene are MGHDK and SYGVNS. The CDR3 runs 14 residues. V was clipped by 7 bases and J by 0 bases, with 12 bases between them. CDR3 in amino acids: CASTTTGSNYGYTF. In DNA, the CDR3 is TGTGCCAGCACCACTACAGGGTCTAACTATGGCTACACCTTC.

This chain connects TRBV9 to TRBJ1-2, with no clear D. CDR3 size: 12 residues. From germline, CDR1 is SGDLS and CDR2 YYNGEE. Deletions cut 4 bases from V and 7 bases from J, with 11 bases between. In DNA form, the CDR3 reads TGTGCCAGCAGCCCCCGAGGGAGTGGCTACACCTTC. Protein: CASSPRGSGYTF.

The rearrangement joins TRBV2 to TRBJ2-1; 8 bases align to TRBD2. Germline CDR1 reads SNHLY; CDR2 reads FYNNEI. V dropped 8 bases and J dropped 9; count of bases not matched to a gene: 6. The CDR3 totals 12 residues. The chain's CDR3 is CASYGTRAEQFF. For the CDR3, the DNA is TGTGCCAGCTACGGGACTAGGGCTGAGCAGTTCTTC.

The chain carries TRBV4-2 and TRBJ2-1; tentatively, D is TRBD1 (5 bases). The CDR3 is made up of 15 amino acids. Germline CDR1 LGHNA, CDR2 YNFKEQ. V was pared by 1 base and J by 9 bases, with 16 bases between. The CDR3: CASSQGGGAGAEQFF. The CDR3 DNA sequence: TGTGCCAGCAGCCAAGGGGGTGGGGCCGGCGCTGAGCAGTTCTTC.

The CDR3 nucleotides are TGTGCCTGGAGTGTAGGAAACAGGGGCTATGGCTACACCTTC. Its translation is CAWSVGNRGYGYTF. The V gene is TRBV30, the J gene TRBJ1-2; 7 bases map to TRBD1. V dropped 0 bases and J dropped 4; count of bases not matched to a gene: 5. The CDR3 is 14 residues long. Germline values: CDR1 GTSNPN, CDR2 SVGIG (reference sequence).

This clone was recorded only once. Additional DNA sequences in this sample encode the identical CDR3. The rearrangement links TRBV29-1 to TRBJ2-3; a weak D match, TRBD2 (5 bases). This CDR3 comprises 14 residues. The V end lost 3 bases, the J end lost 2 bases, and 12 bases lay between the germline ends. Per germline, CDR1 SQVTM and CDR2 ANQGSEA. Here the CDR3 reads CSVEAGGTTDTQYF. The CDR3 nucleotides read TGCAGCGTTGAGGCAGGAGGTACCACAGATACGCAGTATTTT.

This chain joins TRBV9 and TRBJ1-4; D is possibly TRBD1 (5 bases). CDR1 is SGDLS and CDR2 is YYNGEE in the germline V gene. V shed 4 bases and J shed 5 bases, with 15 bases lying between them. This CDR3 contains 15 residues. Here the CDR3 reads CASSLAGGMNEKLFF. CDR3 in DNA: TGTGCCAGCAGCCTAGCCGGGGGGATGAATGAAAAACTGTTTTTT.

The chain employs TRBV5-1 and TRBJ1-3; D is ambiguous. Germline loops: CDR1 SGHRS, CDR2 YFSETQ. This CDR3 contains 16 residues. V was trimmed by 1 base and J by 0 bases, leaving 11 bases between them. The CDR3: CASSLSQRGSGNTIYF. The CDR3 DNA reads TGCGCCAGCAGCTTGAGTCAGCGCGGCTCTGGAAACACCATATATTTT.

CDR3: CASSFPHTGPAGTQYF. The CDR3 bases are TGCGCCAGCAGCTTCCCTCACACGGGCCCCGCGGGGACCCAGTACTTC. This chain joins TRBV5-1 and TRBJ2-5; perhaps TRBD2 as D (5 bases). CDR1 is SGHRS and CDR2 is YFSETQ in the germline V gene. This CDR3 region has 16 residues. V lost 2 bases and J lost 7, with 21 bases in between.

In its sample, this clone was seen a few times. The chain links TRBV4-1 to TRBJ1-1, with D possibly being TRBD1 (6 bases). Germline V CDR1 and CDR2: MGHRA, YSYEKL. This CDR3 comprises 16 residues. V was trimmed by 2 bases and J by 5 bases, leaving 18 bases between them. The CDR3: CASSQRGGVRRTEAFF. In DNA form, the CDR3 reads TGCGCCAGCAGCCAAAGAGGGGGGGTCCGTCGAACTGAAGCTTTCTTT.